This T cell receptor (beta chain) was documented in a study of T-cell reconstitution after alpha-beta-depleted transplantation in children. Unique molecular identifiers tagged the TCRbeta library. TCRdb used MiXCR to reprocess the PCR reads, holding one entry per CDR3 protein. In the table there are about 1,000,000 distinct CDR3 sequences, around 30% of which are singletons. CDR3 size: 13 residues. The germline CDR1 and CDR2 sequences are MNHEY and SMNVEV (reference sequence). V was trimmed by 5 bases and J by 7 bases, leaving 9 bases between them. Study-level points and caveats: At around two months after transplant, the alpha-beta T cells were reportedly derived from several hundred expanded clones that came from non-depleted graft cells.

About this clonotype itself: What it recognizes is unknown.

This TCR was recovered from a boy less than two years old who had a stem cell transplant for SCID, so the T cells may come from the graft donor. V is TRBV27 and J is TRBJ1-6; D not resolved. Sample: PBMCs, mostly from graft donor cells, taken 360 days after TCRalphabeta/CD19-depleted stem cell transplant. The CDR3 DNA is TGTGCCAGCAGTCAGACTTGGAATTCACCCCTCCACTTT. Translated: CASSQTWNSPLHF.